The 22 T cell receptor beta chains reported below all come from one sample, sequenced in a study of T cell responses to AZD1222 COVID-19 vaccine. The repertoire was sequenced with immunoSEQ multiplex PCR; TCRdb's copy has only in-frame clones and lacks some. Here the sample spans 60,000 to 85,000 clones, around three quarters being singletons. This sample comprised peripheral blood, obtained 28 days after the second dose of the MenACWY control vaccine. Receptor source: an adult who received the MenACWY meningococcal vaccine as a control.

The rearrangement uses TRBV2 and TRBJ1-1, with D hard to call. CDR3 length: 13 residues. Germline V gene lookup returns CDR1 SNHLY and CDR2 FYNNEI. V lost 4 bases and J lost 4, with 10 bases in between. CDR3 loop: CASSAVLGTEAFF. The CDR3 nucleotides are TGTGCCAGCAGTGCTGTTCTTGGCACTGAAGCTTTCTTT.

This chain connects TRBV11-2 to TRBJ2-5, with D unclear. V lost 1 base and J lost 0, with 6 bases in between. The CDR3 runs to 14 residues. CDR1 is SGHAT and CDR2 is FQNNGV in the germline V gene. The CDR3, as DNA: TGTGCCAGCAGCTTAGCACCGTACCAAGAGACCCAGTACTTC. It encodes CASSLAPYQETQYF.

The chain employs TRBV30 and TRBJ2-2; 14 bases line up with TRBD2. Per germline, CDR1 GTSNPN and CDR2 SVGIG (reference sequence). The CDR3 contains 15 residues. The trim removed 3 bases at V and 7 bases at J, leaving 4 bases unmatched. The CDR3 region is CAWSRLAGGDGELFF. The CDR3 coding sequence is TGTGCCTGGAGCCGACTAGCGGGAGGGGACGGGGAGCTGTTTTTT.

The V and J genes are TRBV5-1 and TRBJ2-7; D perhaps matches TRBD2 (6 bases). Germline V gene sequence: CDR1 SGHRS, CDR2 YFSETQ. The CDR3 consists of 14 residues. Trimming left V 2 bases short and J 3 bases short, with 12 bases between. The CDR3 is CASSFDAGYYEQYF. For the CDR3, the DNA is TGCGCCAGCAGCTTTGACGCGGGGTACTACGAGCAGTACTTC.

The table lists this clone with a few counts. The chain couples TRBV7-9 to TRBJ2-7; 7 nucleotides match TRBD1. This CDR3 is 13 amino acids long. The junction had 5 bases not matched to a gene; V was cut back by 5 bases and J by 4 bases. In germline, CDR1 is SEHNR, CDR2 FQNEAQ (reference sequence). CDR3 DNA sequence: TGTGCCAGCAGCAGACAGGGATCGTACGAGCAGTACTTC. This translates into CASSRQGSYEQYF.

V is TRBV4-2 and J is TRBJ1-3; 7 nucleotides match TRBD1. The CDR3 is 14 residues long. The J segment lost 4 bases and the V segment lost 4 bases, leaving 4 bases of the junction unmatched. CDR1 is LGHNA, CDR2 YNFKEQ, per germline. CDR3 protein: CASSLTGPGNTIYF. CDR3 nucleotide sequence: TGTGCCAGCAGCCTGACAGGGCCGGGAAACACCATATATTTT.

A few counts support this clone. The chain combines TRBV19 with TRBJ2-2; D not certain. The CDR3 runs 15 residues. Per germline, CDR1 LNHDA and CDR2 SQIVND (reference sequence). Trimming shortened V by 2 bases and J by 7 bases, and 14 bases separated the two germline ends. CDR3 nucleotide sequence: TGTGCCAGTAGTATAAGGTTAGGTTTTGGCGGGGAGCTGTTTTTT. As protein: CASSIRLGFGGELFF.

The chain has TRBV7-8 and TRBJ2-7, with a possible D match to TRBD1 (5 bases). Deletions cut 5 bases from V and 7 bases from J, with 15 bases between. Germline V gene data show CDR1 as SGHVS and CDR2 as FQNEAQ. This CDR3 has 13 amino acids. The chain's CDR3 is CASSIGVGREQYF. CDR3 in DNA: TGTGCCAGCAGCATAGGGGTAGGGCGGGAGCAGTACTTC.

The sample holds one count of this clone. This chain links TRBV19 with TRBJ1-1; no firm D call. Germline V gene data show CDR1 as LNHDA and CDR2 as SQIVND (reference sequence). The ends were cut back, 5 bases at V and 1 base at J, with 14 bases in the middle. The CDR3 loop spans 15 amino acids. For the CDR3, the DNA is TGTGCCAGTAGTTCCTGGGGAGGGCCGAACACTGAAGCTTTCTTT. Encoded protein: CASSSWGGPNTEAFF.

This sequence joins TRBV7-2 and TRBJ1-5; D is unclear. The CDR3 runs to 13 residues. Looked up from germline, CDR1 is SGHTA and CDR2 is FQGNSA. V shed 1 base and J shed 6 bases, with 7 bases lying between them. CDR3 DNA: TGTGCCAGCAGCTTAGAGCCGCGTCAGCCCCAGCATTTT. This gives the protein CASSLEPRQPQHF.

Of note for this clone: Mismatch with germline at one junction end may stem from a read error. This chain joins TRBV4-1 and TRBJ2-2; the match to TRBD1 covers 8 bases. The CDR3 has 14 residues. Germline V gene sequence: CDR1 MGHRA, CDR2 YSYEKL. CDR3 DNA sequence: TGCGCCCGCAGCCGGCAACAGGGGGCCGGGGAGCTGTTTTTT. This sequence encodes CARSRQQGAGELFF.

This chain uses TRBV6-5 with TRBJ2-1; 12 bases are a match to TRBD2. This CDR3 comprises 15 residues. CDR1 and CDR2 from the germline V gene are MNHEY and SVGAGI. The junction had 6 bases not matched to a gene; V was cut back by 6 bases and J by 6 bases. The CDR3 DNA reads TGTGCCAGCAGCGCACTAGCGGGGGGAAGCAATGAGCAGTTCTTC. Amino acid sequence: CASSALAGGSNEQFF.

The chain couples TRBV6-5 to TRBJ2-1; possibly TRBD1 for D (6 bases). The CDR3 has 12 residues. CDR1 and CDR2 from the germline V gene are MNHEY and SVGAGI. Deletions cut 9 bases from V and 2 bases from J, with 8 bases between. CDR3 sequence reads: CASWTAYNEQFF. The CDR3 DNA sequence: TGTGCCAGTTGGACAGCCTACAATGAGCAGTTCTTC.

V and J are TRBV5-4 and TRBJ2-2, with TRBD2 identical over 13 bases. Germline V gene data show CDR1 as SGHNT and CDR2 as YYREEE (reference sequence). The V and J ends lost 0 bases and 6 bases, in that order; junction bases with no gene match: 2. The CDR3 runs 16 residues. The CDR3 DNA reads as TGTGCCAGCAGCTTGGGACTAGCGGGGGGCTCCGGGGAGCTGTTTTTT. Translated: CASSLGLAGGSGELFF.

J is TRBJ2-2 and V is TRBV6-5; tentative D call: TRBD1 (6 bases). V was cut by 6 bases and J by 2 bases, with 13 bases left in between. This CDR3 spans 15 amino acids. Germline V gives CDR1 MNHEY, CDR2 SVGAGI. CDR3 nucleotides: TGTGCCAGCAGCCAGGACAGCAGAAACACCGGGGAGCTGTTTTTT. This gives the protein CASSQDSRNTGELFF.

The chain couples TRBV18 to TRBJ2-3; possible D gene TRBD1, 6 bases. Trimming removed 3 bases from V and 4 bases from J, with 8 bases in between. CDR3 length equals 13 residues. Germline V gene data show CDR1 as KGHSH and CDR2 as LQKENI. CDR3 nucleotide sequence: TGTGCCAGCTCACCGGCAGGGGCAGATACGCAGTATTTT. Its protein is CASSPAGADTQYF.

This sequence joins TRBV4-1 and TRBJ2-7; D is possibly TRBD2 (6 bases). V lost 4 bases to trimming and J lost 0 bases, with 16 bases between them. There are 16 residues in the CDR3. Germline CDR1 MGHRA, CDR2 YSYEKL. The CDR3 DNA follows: TGCGCCAGCAGCCGGCACCTAGCGAGTAGCTCCTACGAGCAGTACTTC. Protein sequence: CASSRHLASSSYEQYF.

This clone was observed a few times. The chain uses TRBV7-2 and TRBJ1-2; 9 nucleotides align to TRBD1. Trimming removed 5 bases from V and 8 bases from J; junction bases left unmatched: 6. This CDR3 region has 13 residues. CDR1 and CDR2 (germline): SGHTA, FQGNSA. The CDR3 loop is CASSRDRVRGYTF. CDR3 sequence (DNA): TGTGCCAGCAGCCGGGACAGGGTGAGGGGCTACACCTTC.

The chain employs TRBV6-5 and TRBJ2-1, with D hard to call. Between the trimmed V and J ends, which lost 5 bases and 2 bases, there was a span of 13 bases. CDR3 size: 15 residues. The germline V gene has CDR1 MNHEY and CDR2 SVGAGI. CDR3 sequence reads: CASSPPRSTYNEQFF. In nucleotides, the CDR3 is TGTGCCAGCAGTCCTCCCCGAAGTACCTACAATGAGCAGTTCTTC.

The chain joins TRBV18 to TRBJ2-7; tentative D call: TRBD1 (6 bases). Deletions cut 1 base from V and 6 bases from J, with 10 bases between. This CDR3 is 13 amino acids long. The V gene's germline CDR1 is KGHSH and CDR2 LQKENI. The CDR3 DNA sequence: TGTGCCAGCTCACCACTAACAGGGAGCGAGCAGTACTTC. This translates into CASSPLTGSEQYF.

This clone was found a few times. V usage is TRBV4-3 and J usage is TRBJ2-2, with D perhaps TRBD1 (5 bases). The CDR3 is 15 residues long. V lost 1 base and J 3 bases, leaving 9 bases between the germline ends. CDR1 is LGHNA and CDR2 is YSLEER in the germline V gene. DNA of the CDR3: TGCGCCAGCAGCCAAGGACAGTCGTACACCGGGGAGCTGTTTTTT. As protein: CASSQGQSYTGELFF.

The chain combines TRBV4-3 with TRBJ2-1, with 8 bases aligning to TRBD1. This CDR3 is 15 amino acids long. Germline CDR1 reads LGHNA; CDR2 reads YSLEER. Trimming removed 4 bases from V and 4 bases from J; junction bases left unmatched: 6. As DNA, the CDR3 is TGCGCCAGCAGCCTTGACAGGGGCGTTTACAATGAGCAGTTCTTC. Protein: CASSLDRGVYNEQFF.